This T cell receptor beta chain is from a study of radiation and T cells in renal cell carcinoma. As for time point: blood 4 weeks post-SBRT, at nephrectomy. Treatment reported: 15 Gy SBRT to primary tumor, nephrectomy 4 weeks later. V dropped 2 bases and J dropped 3 bases, with 8 bases sitting between them. This CDR3 is built from 13 residues. Germline V gene data show CDR1 as SGHNT and CDR2 as YYREEE (reference sequence). Measured with immunoSEQ multiplex PCR; TCRdb has only the in-frame clones, and not every one. The data show about 77,000 clones, around four fifths seen once. This sequence originates from a woman aged 60-75 years with renal cell carcinoma. This chain uses TRBV5-4 with TRBJ1-1, with no clear D. The starting material was blood, obtained from a patient whose treatment included radiotherapy and nephrectomy. CDR3 DNA: TGTGCCAGCAGCTTTAAATTGCACACTGAAGCTTTCTTT. Protein product: CASSFKLHTEAFF. Based on the CDR3 plus reference TRBV5-4 and TRBJ1-1, the full variable domain is ETGVTQSPTHLIKTRGQQVTLRCSSQSGHNTVSWYQQALGQGPQFIFQYYREEENGRGNFPPRFSGLQFPNYSSELNVNALELDDSALYLCASSFKLHTEAFFGQGTRLTVV.